The subject of this entry is one TCR beta chain. What it recognizes is unknown. Both 60 Vbeta primers and 13 Jbeta primers went into the PCR. Clones were sequenced by immunoSEQ multiplex PCR, and TCRdb holds only the in-frame ones, with some missing. The data show about 150,000 clones, over 75% seen once. The sample is drawn from a study of cytomegalovirus exposure and HLA in healthy donors. Overall study: There were under 140 million unique TCR beta sequences, drawn from approximately 180 million T cells, in an earlier analysis.

General study points: CMV antigen specificity was confirmed in vitro for a few CMV-associated chains. Later work found that TCR association rates differed between HLA loci; DRB1 had the most and HLA-C the fewest.

V was shortened by 0 bases and J by 6 bases, with 14 bases between the two germline ends. CDR3 length: 15 amino acids. Germline lookup yields CDR1 MNHEY and CDR2 SVGAGI. The chain joins TRBV6-5 to TRBJ1-2, with a possible D match to TRBD1 (5 bases). The material sequenced was PBMCs. This clonotype was obtained from a woman aged 25 to 39 in good health and CMV-seronegative. The CDR3 loop is CASSYSSALGHGYTF. The DNA for the CDR3 is TGTGCCAGCAGTTACTCGAGTGCCCTGGGGCATGGCTACACCTTC.